This T cell receptor (beta chain) was retrieved from a study of OX40 agonist ivuxolimab in advanced cancers. Overall study context: Dose-escalation patients were diagnosed with hepatocellular carcinoma, melanoma, renal cell cancer or head and neck cancer. General study points: Both blood CD4+ and CD8+ T cells showed clonal growth by week 6 at 0.1 to 3.0 mg/kg.

Note on this clone: No antigen is known for it.

Sequencing used immunoSEQ multiplex PCR; TCRdb keeps in-frame clones, though not all of them. The data show roughly 19,000 clones, 80% to 85% seen once. The CDR3 totals 17 residues. CDR1 is MNHEY and CDR2 is SMNVEV in the germline V gene (reference sequence). V was cut by 3 bases and J by 5 bases, with 22 bases left in between. The input for sequencing was CD4+ or CD8+ T cells sorted from blood, taken in a trial of the OX40 agonist ivuxolimab. This TCR derives from an adult with an advanced solid tumor such as melanoma, head and neck, liver or kidney cancer. V is TRBV27 and J is TRBJ1-1; D remains ambiguous. The CDR3 DNA sequence: TGTGCCAGCAGTTTTGGTTCAATGCGACATTCGGGGACTGAAGCTTTCTTT. It codes for CASSFGSMRHSGTEAFF.